The present entry profiles one T cell receptor (beta chain) with its context. This sample stems from a study of control samples from healthy donors and cancer patients. Clones were sequenced by immunoSEQ multiplex PCR, and TCRdb holds only the in-frame ones, with some missing. The repertoire holds about 73,000 clones, with approximately 89% as singletons. CDR1 is SGHRS, CDR2 YFSETQ, per germline. Trimming took off 7 bases at V and 2 bases at J, with 14 bases between the two ends. The CDR3 covers 14 residues. The TCR originated in a man aged 55 to 70 with lung cancer. The rearrangement joins TRBV5-1 to TRBJ2-3; D is unclear. Sequenced input: PBMCs. The CDR3 nucleotides are TGCGCCAGCTTCTATGCAGAGCACACAGATACGCAGTATTTT. This encodes CASFYAEHTDTQYF.